Here is one T cell receptor (beta chain) with its context. This clone's antigen is unknown. At one end the junction does not follow the germline gene, possibly because of a read error. The instrument given in TCRdb is Illumina HiSeq 2000. Multiplex PCR amplification was used to build the TCR beta chain libraries. The amplified TCR beta chain products were analyzed by high-throughput sequencing. TCRdb handled the public reads itself, with Q25 trimming in fastp and clone calling in MiXCR, and kept productive beta chains. A single entry per CDR3 protein holds the most common genes and DNA from its merged rows. In all, the sample holds about 110,000 distinct CDR3 sequences, and around 30% of those were seen once. In total, the top ten clones hold approximately 5.2% of the sample. The lymph node samples were taken from the axillary draining lymph nodes of breast cancer patients. This entry is derived from a study of breast tumors, draining lymph nodes, adjacent tissues (dated by TCRdb to the mid-2010s). General notes on the study: Breast cancer patients provided tumor, adjacent nontumor tissue and axillary lymph nodes, and the study compared the TCR beta repertoires across these three sources. In human breast cancer, the study set out to evaluate how tumor, surrounding tissue and draining lymph node repertoires relate to one another and whether T cells may move between these sites. What the authors observed across the whole study: The data were judged consistent with most tumor T cells deriving from the lymph node and then expanding within tumor tissue. Tumor T-cell repertoires showed less diversity than lymph node repertoires and more diversity than nontumor tissue repertoires, and tumor T-cell repertoires showed preferential V and J gene usage. The study presented the conclusion that tumor T cells originate in lymph nodes as consistent with a hypothesis, not as something directly demonstrated. The similarity between tumor and nontumor tissue repertoires was significantly greater in luminal-like breast cancer than in basal-like breast cancer.

CDR1 WNHNN and CDR2 SYGVQD were looked up in the germline V gene (reference sequence). Reading from cysteine to phenylalanine, the CDR3 counts 13 amino acids. Only CDR3 DNA is held: 39 bases, read in frame from base 1. Recombination linked TRBV10-1 to TRBJ2-3, with the D gene possibly TRBD1 or TRBD2, each one fitting 5 bases. The TCR sequence derives from a female donor with breast cancer. Some clones in this sample may be carry-over from other donors' samples. Sequencing used axillary lymph node tissue. The CDR3 protein: CASRDSYTGTQYF. The DNA is TGCGCCAGCAGGGACTCCTACACAGGTACGCAGTATTTT.